This passage covers 18 T cell receptor beta chains from one sample sequenced in a study of blood T cell repertoires in COVID-19. Data came from immunoSEQ multiplex PCR; TCRdb stores just in-frame clones and leaves some out. This sample has about 220,000 clones; 88% occur once, and the top ten carry 2% to 2.5%. The material sequenced was PBMCs or T cells enriched from blood (not recorded which). The receptors shown here come from a woman in her 40s with acute COVID-19.

The rearrangement uses TRBV5-1 and TRBJ1-4; TRBD1 might be the D (6 bases). The germline V and J ends were trimmed by 4 bases and 4 bases, with 11 bases remaining between them. The CDR3 totals 14 residues. Germline CDR1 SGHRS, CDR2 YFSETQ. CDR3 amino acids: CASSIGQINEKLFF. Written as DNA, the CDR3 is TGCGCCAGCAGCATCGGACAGATTAATGAAAAACTGTTTTTT.

The CDR3 DNA reads TGTGCCACACAGGATTACACTGAAGCTTTCTTT. Translated: CATQDYTEAFF. The chain recombines TRBV10-3 with TRBJ1-1; tentatively, D is TRBD1 (5 bases). CDR1 and CDR2 (germline): ENHRY, SYGVKD. The V end lost 10 bases, the J end lost 3 bases, and 9 bases lay between the germline ends. This CDR3 has 11 amino acids.

This chain links TRBV5-4 with TRBJ1-4, with 8 bases identical to TRBD1. The CDR3 loop spans 14 amino acids. CDR1 SGHNT and CDR2 YYREEE come from the germline V gene (reference sequence). J gave up 8 bases and V 4 bases, and 7 bases lay outside the gene matches. CDR3 nucleotide sequence: TGTGCCAGCAGCCTGACAGGGGTCCGGGAAAAACTGTTTTTT. It yields the protein CASSLTGVREKLFF.

The rearrangement uses TRBV14 and TRBJ2-3; 12 bases agree with TRBD2. CDR3 length: 20 residues. Trimming at V came to 0 bases and at J to 1 base, leaving 11 bases not matched to a gene. Germline CDR1 reads SGHDN; CDR2 reads FVKESK. CDR3 residues: CASSQERRTSGEYRTDTQYF. The CDR3 coding sequence is TGTGCCAGCAGCCAAGAAAGAAGGACTAGCGGGGAGTACCGCACAGATACGCAGTATTTT.

The chain is built from TRBV6-5 and TRBJ2-7; D might be TRBD2 (5 bases). The CDR3 sequence is 13 residues long. V was shortened by 5 bases and J by 2 bases, with 10 bases between the two germline ends. CDR1 is MNHEY, CDR2 SVGAGI, per germline. CDR3: CASSHGNPYEQYF. CDR3 nucleotide sequence: TGTGCCAGCAGTCACGGGAATCCCTACGAGCAGTACTTC.

The chain employs TRBV24-1 and TRBJ2-5, with 9 nucleotides matching TRBD2. Looked up from germline, CDR1 is KGHDR and CDR2 is SFDVKD. The length of the CDR3 is 16 residues. With 2 bases clipped from V and 5 bases from J, the junction kept 8 bases outside the gene matches. The CDR3 nucleotides read TGTGCCACCAGTGATTCACGGCGGGGGGGCCCCGAGACCCAGTACTTC. Amino acid sequence: CATSDSRRGGPETQYF.

The chain carries TRBV19 and TRBJ1-2; a possible D gene is TRBD1 (5 bases). Per germline, CDR1 LNHDA and CDR2 SQIVND (reference sequence). V was shortened by 5 bases and J by 4 bases, with 14 bases between the two germline ends. The CDR3 spans 14 residues. The CDR3 DNA reads TGTGCCAGTAGTTCCCGACAGAATTCCTATGGCTACACCTTC. Encoded protein: CASSSRQNSYGYTF.

This sequence joins TRBV24-1 and TRBJ2-7, with 8 bases aligning to TRBD2. The CDR3 extends over 16 amino acids. The trim removed 4 bases at V and 6 bases at J, leaving 13 bases unmatched. CDR1 and CDR2 (germline): KGHDR, SFDVKD. CDR3 nucleotide sequence: TGTGCCACCAGTGACTATAAGCGGGAGCATCCCCCCGAGCAGTACGTC. It yields the protein CATSDYKREHPPEQYV.

The chain has TRBV7-2 and TRBJ2-7, with D possibly matching TRBD2 (6 bases). Germline CDR1 SGHTA, CDR2 FQGNSA. Trimming took off 1 base at V and 5 bases at J, with 12 bases between the two ends. This CDR3 is 14 amino acids long. CDR3 sequence (DNA): TGTGCCAGCAGCTTAGAGCGCGCTAGCGACGAGCAGTACTTC. This translates into CASSLERASDEQYF.

This clone showed up just once. The CDR3 reads CASSLQVNTEAFF. The CDR3 nucleotides read TGTGCCAGCAGTCTGCAGGTGAACACTGAAGCTTTCTTT. The chain uses TRBV7-9 and TRBJ1-1; D remains unclear. V lost 6 bases to trimming and J lost 0 bases, with 8 bases between them. This CDR3 is 13 amino acids long. From germline, CDR1 is SEHNR and CDR2 FQNEAQ (reference sequence).

V is TRBV19 and J is TRBJ1-5; 8 nucleotides agree with TRBD1. CDR1 is LNHDA, CDR2 SQIVND, per germline (reference sequence). Losses at the gene ends were 10 bases for V and 1 base for J; bases not matched to a gene: 3. The CDR3 covers 13 residues. The CDR3 region has the DNA TGTGCCATACAGGGGGGCAGCAATCAGCCCCAGCATTTT. The encoded protein is CAIQGGSNQPQHF.

The V and J genes are TRBV3-1 (or the pseudogene TRBV3-2) and TRBJ1-5, with D possibly being TRBD1 (6 bases). The germline gives CDR1 LGHDT, CDR2 YNNKEL (reference sequence). The length of the CDR3 is 20 residues. Trimming cost V 1 base and J 7 bases, with 29 bases left between them. Here the CDR3 DNA reads TGTGCCAGCAGCCAAGGGATTCGCTCAGGGGAGGGATTGCTTGGGCAGCCCCAGCATTTT. Protein product: CASSQGIRSGEGLLGQPQHF.

This clone was seen only once. This rearrangement joins TRBV10-1 to TRBJ1-5; 11 nucleotides agree with TRBD1. Germline CDR1 is WNHNN and CDR2 is SYGVQD (reference sequence). V trimming: 8 bases; J trimming: 1 base; junction bases outside the gene matches: 16. The CDR3 covers 19 residues. CDR3 region: CASLPGTGGNERSNQPQHF. The CDR3 coding sequence is TGCGCCAGCCTACCCGGGACAGGGGGGAATGAGAGAAGCAATCAGCCCCAGCATTTT.

V is TRBV27 and J is TRBJ2-2, with TRBD1 as a possible D gene (5 bases). Germline V gene sequence: CDR1 MNHEY, CDR2 SMNVEV (reference sequence). This CDR3 has 11 residues. CDR3 residues: CACKGAGELFF. DNA for the CDR3: TGTGCGTGCAAAGGGGCCGGGGAGCTGTTTTTT.

The gene calls are TRBV5-4 and TRBJ2-1; TRBD2 agrees at 14 bases. This CDR3 has 18 residues. Germline CDR1 SGHNT, CDR2 YYREEE (reference sequence). V dropped 0 bases and J dropped 2; count of bases not matched to a gene: 4. The chain's CDR3 is CASSLAPGLAGAYNEQFF. The CDR3 coding sequence is TGTGCCAGCAGCTTGGCACCGGGACTAGCGGGGGCCTACAATGAGCAGTTCTTC.

V and J are TRBV7-2 and TRBJ2-7; the match to TRBD2 covers 7 bases. Germline CDR1 is SGHTA and CDR2 is FQGNSA. This CDR3 has 14 residues. V lost 2 bases, J lost 2 bases, and 3 bases stayed unmatched. CDR3 coding DNA: TGTGCCAGCAGCTTACTAGCGGCTCCCTACGAGCAGTACTTC. Encoded protein: CASSLLAAPYEQYF.

This clone came up many times. This chain connects TRBV2 to TRBJ1-2; TRBD1 aligns across 7 bases. The ends lost 0 bases at V and 6 bases at J; junction bases unmatched: 10. Germline V lookup: CDR1 SNHLY, CDR2 FYNNEI. CDR3 length: 16 residues. CDR3 residues: CASSEALRDRANGYTF. The DNA of the CDR3 is TGTGCCAGCAGTGAAGCGCTTCGAGACAGGGCCAATGGCTACACCTTC.

CDR3 region: CASSQGDSPSYQQYF. CDR3 nucleotides: TGCGCCAGCAGCCAAGGGGACAGCCCCTCCTATCAGCAGTACTTC. This sequence joins TRBV4-3 and TRBJ2-7, with 7 nucleotides matching TRBD1. The germline V gene has CDR1 LGHNA and CDR2 YSLEER. CDR3 length equals 15 residues. Trimming took 1 base from V and 8 from J; bases not matched to a gene: 11.